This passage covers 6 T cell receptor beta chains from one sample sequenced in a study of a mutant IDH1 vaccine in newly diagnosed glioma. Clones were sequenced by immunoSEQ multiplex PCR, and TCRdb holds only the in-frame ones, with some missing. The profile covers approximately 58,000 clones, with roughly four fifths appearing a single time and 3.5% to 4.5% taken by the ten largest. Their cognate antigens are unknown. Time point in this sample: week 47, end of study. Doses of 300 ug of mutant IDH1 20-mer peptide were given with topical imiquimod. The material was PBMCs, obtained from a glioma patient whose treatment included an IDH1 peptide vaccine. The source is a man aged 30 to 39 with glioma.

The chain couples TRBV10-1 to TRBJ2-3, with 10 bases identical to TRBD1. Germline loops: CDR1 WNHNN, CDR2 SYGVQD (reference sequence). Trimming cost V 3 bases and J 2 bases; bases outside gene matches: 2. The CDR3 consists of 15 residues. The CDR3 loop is CASSEGTGDTDTQYF. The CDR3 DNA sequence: TGCGCCAGCAGTGAAGGGACAGGGGACACAGATACGCAGTATTTT.

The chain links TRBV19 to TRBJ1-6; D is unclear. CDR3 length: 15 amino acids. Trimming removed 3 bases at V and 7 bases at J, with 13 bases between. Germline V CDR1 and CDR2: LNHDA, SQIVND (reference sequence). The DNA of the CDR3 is TGTGCCAGTAGTATTAAAGTTCCTGCCAATTCACCCCTCCACTTT. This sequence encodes CASSIKVPANSPLHF.

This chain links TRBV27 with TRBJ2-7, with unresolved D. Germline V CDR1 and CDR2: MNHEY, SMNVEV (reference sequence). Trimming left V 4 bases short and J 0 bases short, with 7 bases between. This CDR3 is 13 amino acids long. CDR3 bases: TGTGCCAGCAGTTCCGGACCCTCCTACGAGCAGTACTTC. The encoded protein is CASSSGPSYEQYF.

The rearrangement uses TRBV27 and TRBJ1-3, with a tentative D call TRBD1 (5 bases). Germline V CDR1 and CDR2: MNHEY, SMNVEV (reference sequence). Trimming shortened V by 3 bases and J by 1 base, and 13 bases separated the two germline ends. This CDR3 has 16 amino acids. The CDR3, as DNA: TGTGCCAGCAGTTTGAGGGGTCGGGAATCTGGAAACACCATATATTTT. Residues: CASSLRGRESGNTIYF.

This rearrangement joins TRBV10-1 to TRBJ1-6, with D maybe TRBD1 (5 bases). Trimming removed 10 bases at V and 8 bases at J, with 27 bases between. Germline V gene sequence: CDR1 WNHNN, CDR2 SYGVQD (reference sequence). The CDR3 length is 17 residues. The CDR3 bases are TGCGCCACCTCCAACCCACAGAGAGGAAGAGGGGATTCACCCCTCCACTTT. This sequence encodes CATSNPQRGRGDSPLHF.

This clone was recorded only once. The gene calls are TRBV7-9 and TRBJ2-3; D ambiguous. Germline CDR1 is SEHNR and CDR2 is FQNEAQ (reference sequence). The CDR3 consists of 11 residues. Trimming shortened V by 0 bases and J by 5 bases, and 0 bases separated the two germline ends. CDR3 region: CASSLADTQYF. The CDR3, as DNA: TGTGCCAGCAGCTTAGCAGATACGCAGTATTTT.